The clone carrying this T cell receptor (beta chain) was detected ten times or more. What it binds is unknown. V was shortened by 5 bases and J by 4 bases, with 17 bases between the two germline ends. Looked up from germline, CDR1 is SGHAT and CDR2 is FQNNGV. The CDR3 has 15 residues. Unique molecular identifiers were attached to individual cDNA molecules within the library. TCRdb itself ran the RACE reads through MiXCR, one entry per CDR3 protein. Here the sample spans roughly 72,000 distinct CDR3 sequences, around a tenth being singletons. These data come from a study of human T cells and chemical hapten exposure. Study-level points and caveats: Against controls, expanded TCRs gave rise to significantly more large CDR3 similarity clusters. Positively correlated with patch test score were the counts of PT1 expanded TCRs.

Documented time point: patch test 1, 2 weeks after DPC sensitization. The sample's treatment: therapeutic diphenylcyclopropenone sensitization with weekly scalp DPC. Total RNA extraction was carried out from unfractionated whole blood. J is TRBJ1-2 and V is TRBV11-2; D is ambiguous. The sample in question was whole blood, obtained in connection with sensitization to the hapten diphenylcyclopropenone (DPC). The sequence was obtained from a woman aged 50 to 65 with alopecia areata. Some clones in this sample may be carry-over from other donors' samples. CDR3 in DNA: TGTGCCAGCAGCCCCGAGGGCATGGGCCGCTATGGCTACACCTTC. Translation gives CASSPEGMGRYGYTF.